Each of the 32 T cell receptor beta chains below was sequenced from the same sample in a study of molecular identifiers for immune sequencing clone quantification (dated by TCRdb to 2017 to 2018). The method behind the library was PCR. Reads for this sample came from a NextSeq 500. TCRdb cleaned the public reads at Q25 with fastp, built clones with MiXCR and kept in-frame beta chains. Every CDR3 protein is listed once, alongside the most common genes and DNA of its rows. For this sample there are about 320,000 distinct CDR3 sequences; under 25% appear just once. About 0.71% of the sample is in the top ten clones. Sequences were obtained from naive CD8+ T cells from blood, with Jurkat cell RNA spiked in. The intended sense of this specimen's cell subset or site label: FACS-sorted CD8+CD4-CCR7+CD45RA+ naive T cells. Receptors were obtained from a human donor in good health. Some libraries in this study had Jurkat cell RNA spiked in.

This rearrangement joins TRBV11-2 to TRBJ2-6, with D possibly TRBD1 on 6 matching bases. Germline CDR1 is SGHAT and CDR2 is FQNNGV. The length of the CDR3 is 23 residues. CDR3 residues: CATSSLNSHAEGDPISGANVLTF. CDR3 DNA sequence: TGTGCGACCAGCAGCTTAAATTCCCATGCCGAGGGGGACCCCATCTCTGGGGCCAACGTCCTGACTTTC. The full variable domain, with the rest looked up from reference TRBV11-2 and TRBJ2-6, is EAGVAQSPRYKIIEKRQSVAFWCNPISGHATLYWYQQILGQGPKLLIQFQNNGVVDDSQLPKDRFSAERLKGVDSTLKIQPAKLEDSAVYLCATSSLNSHAEGDPISGANVLTFGAGSRLTVL.

This clonotype came up many times. The chain joins TRBV6-5 to TRBJ2-3, with TRBD2 identical over 8 bases. CDR3 length equals 15 residues. The trim removed 0 bases at V and 5 bases at J, leaving 4 bases unmatched. The germline V gene has CDR1 MNHEY and CDR2 SVGAGI. The CDR3 DNA is TGTGCCAGCAGTTACTCGACTAGCGAGGAAGATACGCAGTATTTT. Translation: CASSYSTSEEDTQYF.

This clonotype has ten or more counts. The chain uses TRBV29-1 and TRBJ2-5; D call uncertain. This CDR3 has 14 residues. Germline V gives CDR1 SQVTM, CDR2 ANQGSEA. Trimming pared 2 bases from V and 5 bases from J, leaving 15 bases between. The CDR3: CSVEWVEAFETQYF. Written as DNA, the CDR3 is TGCAGCGTTGAATGGGTAGAGGCCTTTGAGACCCAGTACTTC.

This clonotype was detected ten times or more. The V gene is TRBV20-1, the J gene TRBJ1-1; D unclear. Trimming left V 7 bases short and J 4 bases short, with 22 bases between. CDR3 length: 15 residues. CDR1 is DFQATT and CDR2 is SNEGSKA in the germline V gene (reference sequence). The CDR3 protein is CSVITFGRGPTEAFF. The DNA of the CDR3 is TGCAGTGTTATAACCTTCGGCCGCGGCCCCACTGAAGCTTTCTTT.

This clonotype was observed once. This sequence may be a read error, since a much larger clone differs from it by one base. V and J are TRBV6-6 and TRBJ2-2; D is undetermined. Germline CDR1 reads MNHNY; CDR2 reads SVGAGI (reference sequence). The CDR3 has 12 amino acids. Trimming cost V 2 bases and J 7 bases, with 5 bases left between them. CDR3 nucleotide sequence: TGTGCCAGCAGTTACGTGTTCGGGGAGCTGTTTTTT. It is translated as CASSYVFGELFF.

The chain combines TRBV6-6 with TRBJ1-6; a possible D gene is TRBD1 (5 bases). The length of the CDR3 is 15 residues. V dropped 4 bases and J dropped 8 bases, with 15 bases sitting between them. Germline V gene lookup returns CDR1 MNHNY and CDR2 SVGAGI (reference sequence). The CDR3 nucleotides read TGTGCCAGCAGTTCCGCCGGGGCAAGATATTCACCCCTCCACTTT. This translates into CASSSAGARYSPLHF.

This chain connects TRBV7-9 to TRBJ2-3; 12 bases map to TRBD2. V trimming: 5 bases; J trimming: 6 bases; junction bases outside the gene matches: 9. From germline, CDR1 is SEHNR and CDR2 FQNEAQ (reference sequence). This CDR3 is built from 16 residues. Here the CDR3 reads CASSAPTSGSQDTQYF. In DNA form, the CDR3 reads TGTGCCAGCAGCGCACCGACTAGCGGGAGTCAGGATACGCAGTATTTT. The full variable domain, its missing parts supplied by reference TRBV7-9 and TRBJ2-3, is DTGVSQNPRHKITKRGQNVTFRCDPISEHNRLYWYRQTLGQGPEFLTYFQNEAQLEKSRLLSDRFSAERPKGSFSTLEIQRTEQGDSAMYLCASSAPTSGSQDTQYFGPGTRLTVL.

This clonotype was detected once. Just one base apart from a much larger clone, this may be a read error. The J gene is TRBJ2-2, the V gene TRBV7-9, with 7 bases fitting TRBD2. The CDR3 sequence is 18 residues long. Germline trimming cut 8 bases from V and 2 bases from J; bases unmatched to any gene: 17. Germline CDR1 reads SEHNR; CDR2 reads FQNEAQ (reference sequence). The CDR3 DNA reads as TGTGCCAGCGGTCTAGGGCTAGCGGTCCGAGGCAACACCGGGGAGCTGTTTTTT. Protein product: CASGLGLAVRGNTGELFF. The variable domain in full, with the rest retrieved from reference TRBV7-9 and TRBJ2-2, is DTGVSQNPRHKITKRGQNVTFRCDPISEHNRLYWYRQTLGQGPEFLTYFQNEAQLEKSRLLSDRFSAERPKGSFSTLEIQRTEQGDSAMYLCASGLGLAVRGNTGELFFGEGSRLTVL.

About this clonotype: A read error may produce the germline difference seen at one junction end. The chain has TRBV7-2 and TRBJ2-7, with D uncertain. The CDR3 contains 11 residues. Germline CDR1 is SGHTA and CDR2 is FQGNSA. CDR3 residues: CARSPSGEQYF. For the CDR3, the DNA is TGTGCCCGCAGCCCCTCCGGGGAGCAGTACTTC.

In regard to this clonotype: The CDR3 ends on some other residue instead of the conserved phenylalanine or tryptophan, so this is likely a read error. The CDR3 DNA sequence: TGCGCCAGCAGCCAAGATACCATGACTGCCTACTACGAGCAGTACTCC. Its translation: CASSQDTMTAYYEQYS. The rearrangement joins TRBV4-3 to TRBJ2-7; D gene ambiguous. CDR1 LGHNA and CDR2 YSLEER come from the germline V gene. The CDR3 has 16 amino acids. Between the trimmed V and J ends, which lost 0 bases and 3 bases, there was a span of 15 bases.

This clonotype was seen a handful of times. The genes are TRBV2 and TRBJ1-5; no firm D call. This CDR3 has 12 residues. From germline, CDR1 is SNHLY and CDR2 FYNNEI. Trimming cost V 4 bases and J 7 bases, with 8 bases left between them. CDR3 in DNA: TGTGCCAGCAGTGGAGCGAAACAGCCCCAGCATTTT. The encoded protein is CASSGAKQPQHF.

V is TRBV6-2 or TRBV6-3 and J is TRBJ2-2, with 7 bases that match TRBD1. Per the germline V gene, CDR1 is MNHEY and CDR2 is SVGEGT. The CDR3 sequence is 14 residues long. Losses at the gene ends were 1 base for V and 6 bases for J; bases not matched to a gene: 2. This chain's CDR3 is CASSYYRGSGELFF. As DNA, the CDR3 is TGTGCCAGCAGTTACTACAGGGGTTCCGGGGAGCTGTTTTTT.

With respect to this clonotype: Possible read error: a much larger clone is one base away. V usage is TRBV20-1 and J usage is TRBJ2-7; no definite D call. This CDR3 contains 15 residues. The germline V gene encodes CDR1 DFQATT and CDR2 SNEGSKA (reference sequence). V was cut by 6 bases and J by 2 bases, with 20 bases left in between. The CDR3 coding sequence is TGCAGTGCGCAGAACATACCAGATGGGACCTACGAGCAGTACTTC. Protein: CSAQNIPDGTYEQYF.

The sample holds many counts of this clonotype. This sequence joins TRBV24-1 and TRBJ2-2; TRBD1 matches at 9 bases. The CDR3 length is 14 residues. V shed 7 bases and J 3 bases; nucleotides not matched to a gene: 2. Germline lookup yields CDR1 KGHDR and CDR2 SFDVKD. CDR3: CATSRTGDTGELFF. As DNA, the CDR3 is TGTGCCACCAGCCGGACAGGGGACACCGGGGAGCTGTTTTTT.

The rearrangement joins TRBV6-2 or TRBV6-3 to TRBJ1-5; D gene unclear. CDR1 is MNHEY, CDR2 SVGEGT, per germline. The CDR3 is 17 amino acids. V was cut by 4 bases and J by 0 bases, with 16 bases left in between. The CDR3 DNA reads as TGTGCCAGCAGTTCTAGCCCGGGTGCTTATAGCAATCAGCCCCAGCATTTT. It yields the protein CASSSSPGAYSNQPQHF.

J is TRBJ2-3 and V is TRBV4-2; tentatively, D is TRBD1 (5 bases). CDR1 is LGHNA and CDR2 is YNFKEQ in the germline V gene. V gave up 0 bases and J gave up 2 bases, with 15 bases separating them. This CDR3 has 17 amino acids. The CDR3 here is CASSQDWTPQPTDTQYF. The CDR3 nucleotides read TGTGCCAGCAGCCAAGATTGGACACCGCAACCCACAGATACGCAGTATTTT.

This chain joins TRBV20-1 and TRBJ2-3; 8 bases are a match to TRBD2. The ends lost 3 bases at V and 4 bases at J; junction bases unmatched: 15. The CDR3 is made up of 17 amino acids. Germline values: CDR1 DFQATT, CDR2 SNEGSKA (reference sequence). The DNA of the CDR3 is TGCAGTGCTAGGGATGGGGGAGCGGGAGAGACTTCAGATACGCAGTATTTT. Translating it yields CSARDGGAGETSDTQYF.

This clonotype was seen only a few times. The genes are TRBV28 and TRBJ2-3, with 8 bases aligning to TRBD1. The CDR3 spans 16 residues. J lost 1 base, V lost 6 bases, and 9 bases had no gene match. Germline V CDR1 and CDR2: MDHEN, SYDVKM. CDR3 sequence (DNA): TGTGCCAGCAGCCTCAGGGGGCCCAGACGCACAGATACGCAGTATTTT. Translated, it gives CASSLRGPRRTDTQYF. The full variable domain, its missing parts supplied by reference TRBV28 and TRBJ2-3, is DVKVTQSSRYLVKRTGEKVFLECVQDMDHENMFWYRQDPGLGLRLIYFSYDVKMKEKGDIPEGYSVSREKKERFSLILESASTNQTSMYLCASSLRGPRRTDTQYFGPGTRLTVL.

Comments on this clonotype: This may arise from a read error, as a much more abundant clone is one base away. The J gene is TRBJ2-7, the V gene TRBV4-2, with 10 nucleotides matching TRBD1. CDR3 length: 14 residues. The germline gives CDR1 LGHNA, CDR2 YNFKEQ. This CDR3 is CARSPDRGAYEQYF. Written as DNA, the CDR3 is TGTGCCCGCAGCCCGGACAGGGGGGCCTACGAGCAGTACTTC.

This clonotype has only a few counts. With a much larger clone just one base away, this may be a read error. V gene TRBV7-9 combines with J gene TRBJ2-5, with no clear D. The CDR3 is made up of 13 amino acids. From germline, CDR1 is SEHNR and CDR2 FQNEAQ (reference sequence). V lost 4 bases and J 3 bases, leaving 9 bases between the germline ends. CDR3 DNA sequence: TGTGCCAGCAGCTCACGTGGGGAAGAGACCCAGTACTTC. Translated: CASSSRGEETQYF.

This clonotype was seen only a few times. This chain links TRBV12-3 or TRBV12-4 with TRBJ2-2; D is unclear. The CDR3 is 13 amino acids. V was cut by 3 bases and J by 1 base, with 3 bases left in between. In DNA form, the CDR3 reads TGTGCCAGCAGTTTCTGGAACACCGGGGAGCTGTTTTTT. Its protein is CASSFWNTGELFF.

At least ten counts were recorded for this clonotype. The J gene is TRBJ2-3, the V gene TRBV6-5; D is ambiguous. The V end was cut by 0 bases, the J end by 3 bases, with 13 bases between. Germline V CDR1 and CDR2: MNHEY, SVGAGI. The CDR3 contains 16 residues. In DNA, the CDR3 is TGTGCCAGCAGTTACTCGGCGGTAGCTGCAACAGATACGCAGTATTTT. Residues: CASSYSAVAATDTQYF.

In its sample, this clonotype was seen many times. The V and J genes are TRBV21-1 and TRBJ2-3; the table's D gene call, TRBD1, was not cross checked with the DNA. TRBV21-1 is marked as a pseudogene. The CDR3 runs to 14 residues. The CDR3 DNA reads TGTGCCAGCAACCGCGTCGGGGGTTCCTATACGCAGTATTTT. Encoded protein: CASNRVGGSYTQYF.

This clonotype has a handful of counts. This sequence joins TRBV27 and TRBJ2-5; D is perhaps TRBD2 (6 bases). Deletions cut 7 bases from V and 0 bases from J, with 18 bases between. Looked up from germline, CDR1 is MNHEY and CDR2 is SMNVEV (reference sequence). There are 16 residues in the CDR3. CDR3: CASKPWGLRYQETQYF. CDR3 DNA: TGTGCCAGCAAGCCTTGGGGACTTAGGTACCAAGAGACCCAGTACTTC.

About this clonotype itself: A much larger clone lies a single base off, so this may be a read error. DNA for the CDR3: TGTGCCAGCAGCTTAAGGGGAACAGTCAGTTTTTTT. Its protein product is CASSLRGTVSFF. The genes are TRBV13 and TRBJ1-4, with D possibly TRBD1 on 5 matching bases. The CDR3 has 12 amino acids. Germline CDR1 is PRHDT and CDR2 is FYEKMQ (reference sequence). V was cut by 2 bases and J by 17 bases, with 15 bases left in between.

In its sample, this clonotype was seen many times. The chain employs TRBV6-6 and TRBJ1-3; D gene unclear. V lost 2 bases to trimming and J lost 3 bases, with 2 bases between them. Germline CDR1 is MNHNY and CDR2 is SVGAGI (reference sequence). There are 12 residues in the CDR3. The CDR3 nucleotides read TGTGCCAGCAGTTACATTGGAAACACCATATATTTT. Translating it yields CASSYIGNTIYF.

The table lists this clonotype with many counts. The chain joins TRBV25-1 to TRBJ2-7, with D possibly being TRBD1 (6 bases). The CDR3 has 12 amino acids. Trimming left V 8 bases short and J 2 bases short, with 10 bases between. Germline CDR1 MGHDK, CDR2 SYGVNS. The DNA of the CDR3 is TGTGCCAGCGGTCCAGGGGCCTACGAGCAGTACTTC. Translating gives CASGPGAYEQYF.

This clonotype appeared a few times. The chain is built from TRBV5-1 and TRBJ2-3; TRBD1 might be the D (5 bases). The V gene's germline CDR1 is SGHRS and CDR2 YFSETQ. The CDR3 is made up of 15 amino acids. V was cut by 4 bases and J by 0 bases, with 12 bases left in between. The CDR3: CASSADRPSTDTQYF. The CDR3 bases are TGCGCCAGCAGCGCCGACAGACCTAGCACAGATACGCAGTATTTT.

This clonotype has ten or more counts. V and J are TRBV5-5 and TRBJ2-7; 7 bases are shared with TRBD1. Trimming took 3 bases from V and 3 from J; bases not matched to a gene: 0. Germline V gene data show CDR1 as SGHKS and CDR2 as YYEKEE (reference sequence). The CDR3 contains 12 residues. In DNA form, the CDR3 reads TGTGCCAGCAGCTGGACAGGCTACGAGCAGTACTTC. Translation gives CASSWTGYEQYF.

To note about this clonotype: This may stem from a read error, because a much larger clone lies one nucleotide away. V usage is TRBV9 and J usage is TRBJ2-5, with 8 nucleotides matching TRBD1. There are 14 residues in the CDR3. The germline gives CDR1 SGDLS, CDR2 YYNGEE. The CDR3 here is CASSVAGGQETQNF. The CDR3 nucleotides are TGTGCCAGCAGCGTAGCAGGGGGCCAAGAGACCCAGAACTTC. Filled out from reference TRBV9 and TRBJ2-5, the complete variable domain reads DSGVTQTPKHLITATGQRVTLRCSPRSGDLSVYWYQQSLDQGLQFLIQYYNGEERAKGNILERFSAQQFPDLHSELNLSSLELGDSALYFCASSVAGGQETQNFGPGTRLLVL.

This clonotype was counted ten times or more. The chain employs TRBV10-2 and TRBJ2-4, with D perhaps TRBD1 or TRBD2 (5 bases each). The CDR3 consists of 16 residues. Trimming stripped 4 bases from V and 3 bases from J, with 16 bases between. Germline assignment: CDR1 WSHSY and CDR2 SAAADI. The CDR3 coding sequence is TGCGCCAGCAGTGCGGGGCTCGGAATTGTCAAAAACATTCAGTACTTC. This sequence encodes CASSAGLGIVKNIQYF.

The chain links TRBV3-1 to TRBJ2-5; maybe TRBD2 (7 bases). The germline V and J ends were trimmed by 4 bases and 1 base, with 16 bases remaining between them. Per the germline V gene, CDR1 is LGHDT and CDR2 is YNNKEL (reference sequence). The CDR3 contains 16 residues. The CDR3 loop reads CASSRGRGYRQETQYF. The CDR3 DNA follows: TGTGCCAGCAGCCGGGGGCGGGGGTATCGCCAAGAGACCCAGTACTTC.